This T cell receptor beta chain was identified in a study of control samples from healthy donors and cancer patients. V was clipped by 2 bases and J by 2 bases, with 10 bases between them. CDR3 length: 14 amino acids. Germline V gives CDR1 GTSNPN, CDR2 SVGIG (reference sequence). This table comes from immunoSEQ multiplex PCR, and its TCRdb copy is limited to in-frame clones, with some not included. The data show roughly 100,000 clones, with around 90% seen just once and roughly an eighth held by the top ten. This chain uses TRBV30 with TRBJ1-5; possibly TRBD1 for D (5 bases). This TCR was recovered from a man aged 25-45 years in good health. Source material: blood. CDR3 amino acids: CAWSPGTGNQPQHF. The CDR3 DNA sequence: TGTGCCTGGAGTCCAGGGACCGGCAATCAGCCCCAGCATTTT.